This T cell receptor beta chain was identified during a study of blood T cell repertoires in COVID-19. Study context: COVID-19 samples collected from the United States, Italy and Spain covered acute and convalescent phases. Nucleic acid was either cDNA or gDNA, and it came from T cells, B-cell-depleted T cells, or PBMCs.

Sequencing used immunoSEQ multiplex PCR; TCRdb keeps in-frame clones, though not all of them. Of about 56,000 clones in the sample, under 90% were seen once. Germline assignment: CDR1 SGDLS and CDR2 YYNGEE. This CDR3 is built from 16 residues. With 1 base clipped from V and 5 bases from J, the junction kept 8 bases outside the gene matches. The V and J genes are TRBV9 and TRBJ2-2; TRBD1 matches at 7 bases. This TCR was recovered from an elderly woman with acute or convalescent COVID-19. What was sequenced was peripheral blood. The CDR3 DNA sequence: TGTGCCAGCAGCGTAACCGGGACAGAGGGGACCGGGGAGCTGTTTTTT. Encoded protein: CASSVTGTEGTGELFF.